This T cell receptor (beta chain) was captured in a study of cytomegalovirus exposure and HLA in healthy donors. Study-wide results and caveats: TCR beta V- and J-gene trimming, according to a later analysis, was linked to a missense DCLRE1C variant.

CDR1 SGHNT and CDR2 YYREEE come from the germline V gene (reference sequence). Trimming stripped 4 bases from V and 0 bases from J, with 14 bases between. The length of the CDR3 is 15 residues. The PCR ran on 60 Vbeta and 13 Jbeta primers. How the authors handled the data: The count from a later analysis was about 80 million unique TCR beta chains, 9.5 million to 13 million of them shared. Produced via immunoSEQ multiplex PCR; TCRdb's table is partial and in-frame only. The DNA was the basis for D and trimming; V, J and clone size are from that table. This sample's clone table lists around 58,000 clones. Details on this clone: Its antigen remains unidentified.

J is TRBJ2-7 and V is TRBV5-4; D is possibly TRBD1 (5 bases). The sample was PBMCs. The clonotype was recovered from a man in his forties or fifties in good health and CMV-seropositive. The CDR3 spells CASSLKGLSSYEQYF. The CDR3 DNA follows: TGTGCCAGCAGCCTCAAGGGGCTAAGCTCCTACGAGCAGTACTTC.